This is a list of T cell receptor beta chains from one sample in a study of identifying expanded T cells in peripheral blood. Here immunoSEQ multiplex PCR was the method, and the copy in TCRdb shows in-frame clones only, minus some. The sample has approximately 90,000 clones, more than 75% seen once. Sample: blood. Receptors were obtained from a person aged 18 to 69 in good health. Both conserved end residues are part of each CDR3. D genes are given only for firm matches. Some rows mark clone size as missing; the rest say once, few, many or name a class of expanded clone.

abundance	d_gene	v_gene	j_gene	CDR3aa	CDR3nt
-	-	TRBV19	TRBJ2-7	CASSISSTGPNEQYF	TGTGCCAGTAGTATATCCTCGACAGGACCTAACGAGCAGTACTTC
-	TRBD1	TRBV2	TRBJ1-6	CASGDRGRSDSPLHF	TGTGCCAGCGGGGACAGGGGTAGGTCGGACTCACCCCTCCACTTT
-	TRBD1	TRBV2	TRBJ1-1	CASQKSGTARTEAFF	TGTGCCAGCCAAAAATCCGGGACAGCACGGACTGAAGCTTTCTTT
-	TRBD1	TRBV9	TRBJ1-2	CASSPGTGGPPYGYTF	TGTGCCAGCAGTCCCGGGACAGGGGGCCCCCCCTATGGCTACACCTTC
-	TRBD1	TRBV6-1	TRBJ1-5	CASVSGQYQPQHF	TGTGCCAGCGTGTCGGGACAGTATCAGCCCCAGCATTTT
-	-	TRBV11-2	TRBJ2-7	CASSLAGNRYEQYF	TGTGCCAGCAGCTTAGCAGGTAATAGGTACGAGCAGTACTTC
-	-	TRBV11-2	TRBJ2-1	CASSSYRRVHTWNEQFF	TGTGCCAGCAGCTCATATCGGCGCGTCCACACGTGGAATGAGCAGTTCTTC
-	TRBD2	TRBV6-1	TRBJ2-7	CASSGSGATSYEQYF	TGTGCCAGCAGCGGCAGCGGGGCGACCTCCTACGAGCAGTACTTC
-	-	TRBV29-1	TRBJ1-3	CSVAFSGNTIYF	TGCAGCGTTGCCTTCTCTGGAAACACCATATATTTT
-	-	TRBV5-1	TRBJ2-2	CASSPGGTGHTGELFF	TGCGCCAGCAGCCCGGGAGGGACAGGGCACACCGGGGAGCTGTTTTTT
-	TRBD1	TRBV30	TRBJ2-7	CACIRDSSYEQYF	TGTGCCTGTATCCGGGACAGCTCCTACGAGCAGTACTTC
-	-	TRBV7-9	TRBJ1-1	CASSRGESEAFF	TGTGCCAGCAGCCGAGGGGAGTCTGAAGCTTTCTTT
-	-	TRBV9	TRBJ2-7	CASSGGAHSYEQYF	TGTGCCAGCAGCGGGGGGGCCCACTCCTACGAGCAGTACTTC
-	TRBD1	TRBV27	TRBJ1-2	CASSLEQGVYGYTF	TGTGCCAGCAGTTTAGAACAGGGGGTCTATGGCTACACCTTC
-	-	TRBV5-6	TRBJ2-2	CASTLGPGQPTGELFF	TGTGCCAGCACCTTGGGGCCCGGGCAACCGACCGGGGAGCTGTTTTTT
-	-	TRBV7-2	TRBJ1-2	CASSPLRGYTF	TGTGCCAGCAGCCCCCTGAGGGGCTACACCTTC
-	-	TRBV27	TRBJ1-1	CASYALEVDTEAFF	TGTGCCAGCTACGCTTTGGAGGTGGACACTGAAGCTTTCTTT
-	-	TRBV7-2	TRBJ2-2	CATKGDFNTGELFF	TGTGCTACCAAGGGGGATTTTAACACCGGGGAGCTGTTTTTT
-	-	TRBV6-5	TRBJ2-7	CASSYGHLYEQYF	TGTGCCAGCAGTTACGGACATCTCTACGAGCAGTACTTC
-	TRBD1	TRBV13	TRBJ1-1	CASCPGGTNTEAFF	TGTGCCAGCTGCCCAGGGGGGACGAACACTGAAGCTTTCTTT
-	-	TRBV9	TRBJ1-2	CASSVFGGSGRGDGYTF	TGTGCCAGCAGCGTATTTGGAGGGAGCGGCAGGGGTGATGGCTACACCTTC
-	-	TRBV5-4	TRBJ1-2	CASSSGHRVYGYTF	TGTGCCAGCAGCTCGGGACATAGGGTCTATGGCTACACCTTC
-	-	TRBV5-6	TRBJ1-1	CASSLGGMYTEAFF	TGTGCCAGCAGCTTGGGCGGGATGTACACTGAAGCTTTCTTT
-	-	TRBV18	TRBJ1-2	CASSPRSRGVRAYGYTF	TGTGCCAGCTCACCAAGGAGTAGGGGTGTGCGAGCGTATGGCTACACCTTC
-	TRBD1	TRBV15	TRBJ1-2	CATSTTRQGGSYGYTF	TGTGCCACCAGCACAACTAGACAGGGAGGGTCCTATGGCTACACCTTC
-	-	TRBV10-2	TRBJ2-1	CASSSYNEQFF	TGCGCGTCAAGCTCCTACAATGAGCAGTTCTTC
few	-	TRBV10-2	TRBJ2-7	CATRDYEQYF	TGCGCCACCCGGGACTACGAGCAGTACTTC
-	TRBD1	TRBV5-6	TRBJ1-4	CASSLYLRGLGEKLFF	TGTGCCAGCAGCCTATACCTCAGGGGGCTAGGAGAAAAACTGTTTTTT
-	-	TRBV4-2	TRBJ1-4	CASSPKTVDNEKLFF	TGTGCCAGCAGCCCCAAGACAGTAGACAATGAAAAACTGTTTTTT
-	-	TRBV19	TRBJ1-3	CASHRGGAVGNTIYF	TGTGCCTCTCATAGAGGGGGGGCTGTTGGAAACACCATATATTTT
-	TRBD1	TRBV27	TRBJ1-2	CASSLFWGHRGTGNFYGYTF	TGTGCCAGCAGTTTATTTTGGGGCCATCGAGGGACAGGGAACTTCTATGGCTACACCTTC
-	-	TRBV2	TRBJ1-2	CASSQNPYGYTF	TGTGCCAGCAGCCAGAATCCCTATGGCTACACCTTC
-	-	TRBV7-2	TRBJ2-7	CASSLGLEQYF	TGTGCCAGCAGCTTAGGTCTGGAGCAGTACTTC
-	-	TRBV7-2	TRBJ2-3	CASSSPSLGTDTQYF	TGTGCCAGCAGCTCTCCGAGCTTGGGAACAGATACGCAGTATTTT
-	-	TRBV30	TRBJ1-1	CAWSGSEYTEAFF	TGTGCCTGGAGTGGTAGCGAGTACACTGAAGCTTTCTTT